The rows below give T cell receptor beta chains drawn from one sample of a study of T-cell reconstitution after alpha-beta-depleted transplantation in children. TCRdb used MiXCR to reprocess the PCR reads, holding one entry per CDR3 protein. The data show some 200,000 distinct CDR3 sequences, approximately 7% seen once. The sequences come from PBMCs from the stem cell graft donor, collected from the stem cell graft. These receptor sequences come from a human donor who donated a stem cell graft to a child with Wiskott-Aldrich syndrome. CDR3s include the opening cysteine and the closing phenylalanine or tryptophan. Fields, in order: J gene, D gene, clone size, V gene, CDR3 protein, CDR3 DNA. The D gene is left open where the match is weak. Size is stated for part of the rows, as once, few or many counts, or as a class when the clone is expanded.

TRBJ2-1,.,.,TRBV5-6,CASSYTINEQFF,TGTGCCAGCAGCTACACTATCAATGAGCAGTTCTTC
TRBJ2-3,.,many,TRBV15,CATSRDMTDTQYF,TGTGCCACCAGCAGAGATATGACAGATACGCAGTATTTT
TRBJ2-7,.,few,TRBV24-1,CATSSGTTYEQYF,TGTGCCACCAGCTCCGGGACGACCTACGAGCAGTACTTC
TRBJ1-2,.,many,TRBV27,CASSFSATGQGGFGGYTF,TGTGCCAGCAGTTTTTCTGCGACGGGGCAGGGAGGGTTTGGTGGCTACACCTTC
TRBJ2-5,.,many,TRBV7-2,CASSLSTKGAQYF,TGTGCCAGCAGCCTATCCACCAAAGGGGCCCAGTACTTC
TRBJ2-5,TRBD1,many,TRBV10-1,CASSARGPGETQYF,TGCGCCAGCAGTGCCAGGGGGCCGGGGGAGACCCAGTACTTC
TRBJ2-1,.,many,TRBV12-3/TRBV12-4,CASSLGRVGNEQFF,TGTGCCAGCAGTTTAGGGAGGGTGGGCAATGAGCAGTTCTTC
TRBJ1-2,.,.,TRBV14,CASSQNLKGGPSKTF,TGTGCCAGCAGCCAAAATTTGAAGGGCGGACCCAGTAAGACCTTC
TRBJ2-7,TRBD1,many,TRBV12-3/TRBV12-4,CASSSFRGRIYYEQYF,TGTGCCAGCAGTTCCTTCAGGGGGCGAATATACTACGAGCAGTACTTC
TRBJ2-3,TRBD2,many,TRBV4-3,CASSHGLAGGDQDTQYF,TGCGCCAGCAGCCACGGACTAGCGGGAGGGGATCAGGATACGCAGTATTTT
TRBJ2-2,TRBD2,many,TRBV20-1,CSARDQARGDTGELFF,TGCAGTGCTAGAGATCAGGCGCGGGGGGACACCGGGGAGCTGTTTTTT
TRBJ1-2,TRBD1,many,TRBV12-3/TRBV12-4,CASSSQTGQDGYTF,TGTGCCAGCAGTTCCCAGACAGGACAGGATGGCTACACCTTC
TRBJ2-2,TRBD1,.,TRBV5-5,CASSWGTGTNTGELFF,TGTGCCAGCAGCTGGGGGACAGGGACTAACACCGGGGAGCTGTTTTTT
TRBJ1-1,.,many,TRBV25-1,CASSEYGEVNTEAFF,TGTGCCAGCAGTGAATATGGGGAAGTGAACACTGAAGCTTTCTTT
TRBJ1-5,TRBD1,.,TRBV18,CASSPESNRGQPQHF,TGTGCCAGCTCACCAGAATCAAACAGGGGTCAGCCCCAGCATTTT
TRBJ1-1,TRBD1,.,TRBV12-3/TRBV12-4,CASSYPRGRGTEAFF,TGTGCCAGCAGCTATCCCAGGGGGCGCGGCACTGAAGCTTTCTTT
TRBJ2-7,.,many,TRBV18,CGTGLSSYEQYF,TGTGGTACAGGGCTTAGCTCCTACGAGCAGTACTTC
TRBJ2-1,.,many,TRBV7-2,CASSSRTDNEQFF,TGTGCCAGCAGCTCCCGGACTGACAATGAGCAGTTCTTC
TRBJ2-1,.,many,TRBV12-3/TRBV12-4,CASSFNSGGGEQFF,TGTGCCAGCAGTTTTAATAGCGGAGGAGGGGAGCAGTTCTTC
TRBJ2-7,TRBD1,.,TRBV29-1,CSVDQGAKEQYF,TGCAGCGTTGATCAGGGGGCGAAAGAGCAGTACTTC
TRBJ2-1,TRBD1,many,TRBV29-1,CSVVWDRGNEQFF,TGCAGCGTTGTATGGGACAGGGGCAATGAGCAGTTCTTC
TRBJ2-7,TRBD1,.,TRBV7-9,CASSERDSSYEQYF,TGTGCCAGCAGCGAAAGGGACAGTTCCTACGAGCAGTACTTC
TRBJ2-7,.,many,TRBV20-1,CSAAFSTNTYEQYF,TGCAGTGCTGCCTTTTCGACGAATACCTACGAGCAGTACTTC
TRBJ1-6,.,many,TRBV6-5,CASSSRSISYNSPLHF,TGTGCCAGCAGTTCCCGATCTATCTCCTATAATTCACCCCTCCACTTT
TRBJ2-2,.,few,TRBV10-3,CAISEFPGELFF,TGTGCCATCAGTGAGTTCCCCGGGGAGCTGTTTTTT
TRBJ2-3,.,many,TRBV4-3,CASSQEGWGTDTQYF,TGCGCCAGCAGCCAAGAAGGATGGGGCACAGATACGCAGTATTTT
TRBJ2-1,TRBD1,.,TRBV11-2,CASSSQTDDRDEQFF,TGTGCCAGCAGCTCCCAAACCGACGACAGGGACGAGCAGTTCTTC
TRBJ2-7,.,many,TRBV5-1,CASSLRSTGEQYF,TGCGCCAGCAGCTTGCGAAGTACGGGGGAGCAGTACTTC
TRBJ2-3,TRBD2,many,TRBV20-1,CSARLAGGSIDTQYF,TGCAGTGCTAGACTAGCGGGGGGCTCTATCGATACGCAGTATTTT
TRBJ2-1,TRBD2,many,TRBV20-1,CSARGLSYNEQFF,TGCAGTGCTAGGGGACTATCCTACAATGAGCAGTTCTTC
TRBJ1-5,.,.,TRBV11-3,CASSLAANQPQHF,TGTGCCAGCAGCTTAGCGGCCAATCAGCCCCAGCATTTT
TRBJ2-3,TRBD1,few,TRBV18,CASSPLGTGFTDTQYF,TGTGCCAGCTCACCACTGGGGACAGGCTTCACAGATACGCAGTATTTT
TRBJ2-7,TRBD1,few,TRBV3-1,CASSPGTGIYEQYF,TGTGCCAGCAGCCCCGGGACAGGGATTTACGAGCAGTACTTC
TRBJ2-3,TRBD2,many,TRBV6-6,CASSSVIQGLAGVLASTDTQYF,TGTGCCAGCAGTTCAGTAATACAGGGACTAGCGGGGGTCCTAGCTAGCACAGATACGCAGTATTTT
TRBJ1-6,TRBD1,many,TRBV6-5,CASSRTGGLNSPLHF,TGTGCCAGCAGTAGGACAGGGGGCCTTAATTCACCCCTCCACTTT
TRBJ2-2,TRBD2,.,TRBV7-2,CASSPGLGGAGELFF,TGTGCCAGCAGCCCTGGACTAGGCGGTGCCGGGGAGCTGTTTTTT
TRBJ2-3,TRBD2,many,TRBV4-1,CASKRGAGGSTDTQYF,TGCGCCAGCAAAAGGGGGGCGGGGGGAAGCACAGATACGCAGTATTTT
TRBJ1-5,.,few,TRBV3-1,CASSHGGDQPQHF,TGTGCCAGCAGCCATGGAGGGGATCAGCCCCAGCATTTT
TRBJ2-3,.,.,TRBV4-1,CASSQAEGSSTDTQYF,TGCGCCAGCAGCCAAGCAGAGGGATCTAGCACAGATACGCAGTATTTT
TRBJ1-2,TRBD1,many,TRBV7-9,CASRQQGGAGYTF,TGTGCCAGCAGGCAACAGGGGGGCGCTGGCTACACCTTC
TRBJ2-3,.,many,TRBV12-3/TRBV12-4,CASSFWRASTDTQYF,TGTGCCAGCAGTTTCTGGCGGGCCAGCACAGATACGCAGTATTTT
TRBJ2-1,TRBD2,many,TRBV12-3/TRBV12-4,CASSRTSGNYNEQFF,TGTGCCAGCAGCCGGACTAGCGGAAATTACAATGAGCAGTTCTTC